This TCR beta chain was captured in a study of blood T cell repertoires in COVID-19. Study details: PBMCs, B-cell-depleted T cells, or T cells provided the cDNA or gDNA that made up the material.

Original processing methods: The authors estimated nucleated cell counts from reference gene primer amplification. Using immunoSEQ multiplex PCR, the repertoire was profiled, and TCRdb retains in-frame clones only, with some absent. That table is the source of V, J and clone size, and D and trimming were worked out from the DNA. The sample shows around 290,000 clones, 88% of them seen only once. In Cohort 3, a recovered donor had either two negative PCRs, clearance, or symptom resolution. Germline CDR1 LGHDT, CDR2 YNNKEL (reference sequence). V lost 1 base to trimming and J lost 8 bases, with 18 bases between them. The CDR3 sequence is 16 residues long.

V and J are TRBV3-1 (or the pseudogene TRBV3-2) and TRBJ2-1; maybe TRBD1 (6 bases). The sequenced material came from PBMCs or T cells enriched from blood (not recorded which). This clonotype was sampled from a woman in her twenties or thirties who had recovered from COVID-19. The CDR3 loop reads CASSQGQGYHIDEQFF. The CDR3 region has the DNA TGTGCCAGCAGCCAAGGGCAGGGGTATCATATCGATGAGCAGTTCTTC.